Presented here are 8 T cell receptor beta chains from one specimen sequenced in a study of blood T cell repertoires in COVID-19. The table came from immunoSEQ multiplex PCR; TCRdb's copy has only in-frame clones and leaves some out. The sample includes some 41,000 clones, approximately 85% of them seen just once. The sample consisted of peripheral blood. The receptors here all came from a man aged 35-49 years with active or convalescent COVID-19.

This clone was seen only a few times. The chain carries TRBV6-6 and TRBJ1-5; 9 bases are shared with TRBD1. Losses at the gene ends were 5 bases for V and 4 bases for J; bases not matched to a gene: 9. The CDR3 length is 16 residues. CDR1 is MNHNY, CDR2 SVGAGI, per germline (reference sequence). In DNA form, the CDR3 reads TGTGCCAGCAGTCCATCGGGACAGGGAAGAAATCAGCCCCAGCATTTT. Translation gives CASSPSGQGRNQPQHF.

V and J are TRBV19 and TRBJ2-3, with 7 bases matching TRBD2. V lost 4 bases to trimming and J lost 2 bases; unmatched junction nucleotides: 6. The CDR3 spans 15 residues. From germline, CDR1 is LNHDA and CDR2 SQIVND (reference sequence). The CDR3, as DNA: TGTGCCAGTAGTAGCGGGGGACTGCACACAGATACGCAGTATTTT. Translating it yields CASSSGGLHTDTQYF.

V gene TRBV20-1 combines with J gene TRBJ2-5, with unresolved D. The CDR3 has 11 residues. The ends were cut back, 3 bases at V and 4 bases at J, with 6 bases in the middle. Per the germline V gene, CDR1 is DFQATT and CDR2 is SNEGSKA (reference sequence). The CDR3 DNA follows: TGCAGTGCTAGTCACGGAGAGACCCAGTACTTC. Encoded protein: CSASHGETQYF.

CDR3 bases: TGTGCCAGCAGCTTAACAGGGGGTTTAACCGTCTACGAGCAGTACTTC. It specifies CASSLTGGLTVYEQYF. The J gene is TRBJ2-7, the V gene TRBV5-4, with TRBD1 matching over 8 bases. The CDR3 extends over 16 amino acids. CDR1 is SGHNT and CDR2 is YYREEE in the germline V gene (reference sequence). Trimming took 2 bases from V and 3 from J; bases not matched to a gene: 10.

The chain is built from TRBV30 and TRBJ2-7; 7 positions match TRBD2. Germline CDR1 GTSNPN, CDR2 SVGIG (reference sequence). V was clipped by 5 bases and J by 4 bases; unmatched bases: 8. CDR3 length: 13 amino acids. DNA of the CDR3: TGTGCCTGGCAACCCGGGAGGCCTTACGAGCAGTACTTC. Its protein product is CAWQPGRPYEQYF.

This clone has a handful of counts. The rearrangement links TRBV6-5 to TRBJ1-2; TRBD1 matches at 9 bases. Trimming cost V 5 bases and J 6 bases; bases outside gene matches: 10. This CDR3 has 15 amino acids. Germline V gives CDR1 MNHEY, CDR2 SVGAGI. As DNA, the CDR3 is TGTGCCAGCAGTACGGCGTACAGGGGGCGCGATGGCTACACCTTC. It specifies CASSTAYRGRDGYTF.

The chain couples TRBV5-4 to TRBJ2-7; 9 bases match TRBD1. Germline CDR1 is SGHNT and CDR2 is YYREEE (reference sequence). Losses at the gene ends were 1 base for V and 5 bases for J; bases not matched to a gene: 10. CDR3 length: 16 residues. DNA for the CDR3: TGTGCCAGCAGCTTGAACCCCCGGGACAGGGCCAACGAGCAGTACTTC. Amino acid sequence: CASSLNPRDRANEQYF. Using reference TRBV5-4 and TRBJ2-7 for the parts outside the CDR3, the full variable domain is ETGVTQSPTHLIKTRGQQVTLRCSSQSGHNTVSWYQQALGQGPQFIFQYYREEENGRGNFPPRFSGLQFPNYSSELNVNALELDDSALYLCASSLNPRDRANEQYFGPGTRLTVT.

The chain joins TRBV29-1 to TRBJ2-7, with D tentatively TRBD1 (6 bases). This CDR3 comprises 16 residues. CDR1 is SQVTM and CDR2 is ANQGSEA in the germline V gene. The V end was cut by 4 bases, the J end by 3 bases, with 22 bases between. CDR3 DNA: TGCAGCGTTGTGGGAGTAGGCCTTGGGGGCGGCTACGAGCAGTACTTC. This sequence encodes CSVVGVGLGGGYEQYF.